A selection of T cell receptor beta chains follows, all from one sample in a study of immune heterogeneity within non-small cell lung tumors. From the multiplex PCR reads, TCRdb called clonotypes with MiXCR, one entry per CDR3 protein. The profile covers a few thousand distinct CDR3 sequences, with roughly 15% appearing a single time and 20% to 25% taken by the ten largest. The sample was lung tumor tissue. Receptor source: a female donor with non-small cell lung cancer. The CDR3 runs from the conserved cysteine through the conserved F or W. A D gene is named only where the DNA matches it firmly. Clone size is stated in some rows and not others, as once, few, many or a class when expanded.

TRBD2	few	TRBV7-3	TRBJ2-1	CASSLTAGGGDEQFF	TGTGCCAGCAGCTTAACGGCGGGAGGTGGGGATGAGCAGTTCTTC
-	medium-sized	TRBV28	TRBJ1-5	CASRVGGYQPQHF	TGTGCCAGCAGGGTTGGGGGTTACCAGCCCCAGCATTTT
-	medium-sized	TRBV7-9	TRBJ2-5	CASSSDGTQYF	TGTGCCAGCAGCTCCGACGGTACCCAGTACTTC
-	medium-sized	TRBV6-1	TRBJ2-1	CASSYLVGGGNEQFF	TGTGCCAGCAGTTACCTGGTGGGTGGAGGTAATGAGCAGTTCTTC
-	medium-sized	TRBV7-9	TRBJ1-2	CASSLEAEEKVYGYTF	TGTGCCAGCAGCTTAGAGGCAGAGGAAAAAGTTTATGGCTACACCTTC
-	medium-sized	TRBV30	TRBJ2-1	CAWRQYNEQFF	TGTGCCTGGAGGCAGTACAATGAGCAGTTCTTC
-	medium-sized	TRBV12-3/TRBV12-4	TRBJ2-7	CASSPRGGEDEQYF	TGTGCCAGCAGTCCGAGGGGGGGGGAGGACGAGCAGTACTTC
TRBD2	medium-sized	TRBV9	TRBJ2-7	CASSMTSGSGEQYF	TGTGCCAGCAGCATGACTAGCGGGAGTGGCGAGCAGTACTTC
-	-	TRBV18	TRBJ2-5	CASSTLRETQYF	TGTGCCAGCTCAACGCTACGTGAGACCCAGTACTTC
-	medium-sized	TRBV28	TRBJ1-3	CASSLYRGHSGNTIYF	TGTGCCAGCAGTTTATACCGGGGCCACTCTGGAAACACCATATATTTT
-	medium-sized	TRBV9	TRBJ2-2	CASSVGDTGELFF	TGTGCCAGCAGCGTAGGGGACACCGGGGAGCTGTTTTTT
-	medium-sized	TRBV6-6	TRBJ2-1	CASSYSAVGAYNEQFF	TGTGCCAGCAGTTACTCGGCAGTTGGTGCCTACAATGAGCAGTTCTTC
-	medium-sized	TRBV4-1	TRBJ2-1	CASSQEDGGTYNEQFF	TGCGCCAGCAGCCAAGAGGATGGGGGTACCTACAATGAGCAGTTCTTC
-	medium-sized	TRBV28	TRBJ1-2	CASSRPGKGGYTF	TGTGCCAGCTCACGCCCAGGGAAGGGTGGCTACACCTTC
TRBD2	medium-sized	TRBV6-1	TRBJ2-2	CAVGNFEAGGTGELFF	TGTGCCGTAGGGAATTTTGAAGCGGGAGGCACCGGGGAGCTGTTTTTT
-	medium-sized	TRBV6-1	TRBJ1-4	CASSYRRVNEKLFF	TGTGCCAGCAGTTACCGGAGGGTTAATGAAAAACTGTTTTTT
TRBD2	many	TRBV4-1	TRBJ2-2	CASSPPSGRVGELFF	TGCGCCAGCAGCCCCCCTAGCGGGAGGGTCGGGGAGCTGTTTTTT
-	many	TRBV6-1	TRBJ2-4	CASSPQLAKNIQYF	TGTGCCAGCAGTCCTCAGTTAGCCAAAAACATTCAGTACTTC